This T cell receptor beta chain was captured in a study of blood T cell repertoires in COVID-19. Looking at the study overall: PBMCs, B-cell-depleted T cells, or T cells provided the cDNA or gDNA that made up the material.

Germline CDR1 is SGHAT and CDR2 is FQNNGV. V dropped 5 bases and J dropped 7; count of bases not matched to a gene: 3. CDR3 length: 14 residues. TCRdb keeps only in-frame clones here, not all; method: immunoSEQ multiplex PCR. The repertoire includes 57,000 or so clones, around four fifths of them detected once, and roughly 5.5% sits in the top ten. In this sample, this clone turned up a few times. The J gene is TRBJ1-6, the V gene TRBV11-2, with 9 bases that match TRBD1. The origin of this receptor is a man between 65 and 85 years old with acute or convalescent COVID-19. The sequencing input was peripheral blood. The CDR3 region is CASSLGTGNSPLHF. As DNA, the CDR3 is TGTGCCAGCAGCCTGGGGACAGGGAATTCACCCCTCCACTTT.